This T cell receptor beta chain was recovered during a study of blood T cell repertoires in COVID-19. Germline CDR1 reads SGHNT; CDR2 reads YENEEA. The length of the CDR3 is 11 residues. With 5 bases removed from V and 5 bases from J, the gap between germline ends came to 3 bases. As processed by the authors: The assay estimated nucleated cells by amplifying reference gene primers. Sequencing used immunoSEQ multiplex PCR; TCRdb keeps in-frame clones, though not all of them. V and J calls and clone size follow that table, whereas D and trimming were derived from the DNA. The top ten clones hold approximately 48% of a sample with 25,000 to 35,000 clones, roughly 89% of them seen once. This clone rates as medium-sized (0.01 to 0.1%).

V is TRBV11-3 and J is TRBJ2-2; the D is unclear. The sequence came from a human donor with acute or convalescent COVID-19. The donor label of this sample is uncertain. The specimen sequenced was peripheral blood. DNA of the CDR3: TGTGCCAGCAGCCCTACCGGGGAGCTGTTTTTT. Translating it yields CASSPTGELFF.